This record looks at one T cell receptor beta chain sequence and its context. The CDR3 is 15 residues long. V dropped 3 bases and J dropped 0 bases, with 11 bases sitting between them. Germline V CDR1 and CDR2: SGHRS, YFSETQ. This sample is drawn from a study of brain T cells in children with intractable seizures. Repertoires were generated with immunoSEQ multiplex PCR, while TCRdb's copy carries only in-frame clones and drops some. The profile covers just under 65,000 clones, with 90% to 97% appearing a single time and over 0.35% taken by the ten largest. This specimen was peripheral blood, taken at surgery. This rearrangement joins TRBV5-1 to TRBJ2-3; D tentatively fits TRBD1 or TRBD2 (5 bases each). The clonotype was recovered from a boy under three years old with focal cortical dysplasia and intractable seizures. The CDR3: CASSSGTASTDTQYF. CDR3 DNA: TGCGCCAGCAGCTCGGGGACGGCTAGCACAGATACGCAGTATTTT.